This T cell receptor (beta chain) comes out of a study of CD8 T cells in Susac syndrome. Trimming cost V 5 bases and J 7 bases, with 18 bases left between them. CDR3 length equals 15 residues. After extraction with the RNeasy kit, about 0.45 to 1 ug of the RNA was reverse transcribed using random hexamers. Across 54 Vbeta and 13 Jbeta, immunoSEQ multiplex PCR amplified TCR beta CDR3. TCRdb passed the immunoSEQ multiplex PCR reads through MiXCR, listing each CDR3 protein once. The data show about 200,000 distinct CDR3 sequences, with roughly 96% seen just once and 0.093% held by the top ten. TCR beta sequencing covered blood CD8+ and CD4+ T cells. While CD8+ and CD4+ T cells were isolated negatively, TEMRA cells were enriched by FACS.

Material for sequencing was CD4+ T cells from PBMCs. The V call is TRBV12-3 or TRBV12-4, the J call TRBJ1-5; perhaps TRBD1 as D (6 bases). This sequence originates from a human donor with multiple sclerosis. The CDR3: CASSLTRGVRQPQHF. The CDR3 bases are TGTGCCAGCAGTCTCACAAGGGGGGTTAGACAGCCCCAGCATTTT.